These 30 T cell receptor beta chains were sequenced from one sample in a study of blood T cell repertoires in COVID-19. Clones were sequenced by immunoSEQ multiplex PCR, and TCRdb holds only the in-frame ones, with some missing. The table lists approximately 150,000 clones, around 90% of them singletons. Source material: peripheral blood. These receptors came from a woman in her 50s with acute or convalescent COVID-19.

The chain links TRBV24-1 to TRBJ2-3; TRBD2 agrees at 15 bases. With V trimmed by 3 bases and J by 8 bases, 8 bases remained unmatched. Germline assignment: CDR1 KGHDR and CDR2 SFDVKD. There are 17 residues in the CDR3. CDR3: CATSDGGTSGGRATQYF. As DNA, the CDR3 is TGTGCCACCAGTGATGGTGGGACTAGCGGGGGGAGGGCTACGCAGTATTTT.

The chain carries TRBV12-5 and TRBJ1-1; possibly TRBD1 for D (5 bases). V was cut by 7 bases and J by 1 base, with 13 bases left in between. The CDR3 sequence is 14 residues long. In germline, CDR1 is LGHNT, CDR2 FRNRAP. CDR3 in amino acids: CASALDSPNTEAFF. The CDR3 coding sequence is TGTGCTAGTGCCCTAGACAGTCCGAACACTGAAGCTTTCTTT.

The chain uses TRBV6-1 and TRBJ1-2; D is unresolved. V gave up 3 bases and J gave up 4 bases, with 3 bases separating them. The CDR3 has 11 amino acids. Germline V gene data show CDR1 as MNHNS and CDR2 as SASEGT. The CDR3 DNA follows: TGTGCCAGCAGTGATCGCTATGGCTACACCTTC. Its protein is CASSDRYGYTF.

The rearrangement links TRBV24-1 to TRBJ2-1; 10 bases match TRBD1. The J segment lost 8 bases and the V segment lost 4 bases, leaving 10 bases of the junction unmatched. Germline CDR1 KGHDR, CDR2 SFDVKD. The CDR3 totals 16 residues. CDR3 nucleotides: TGTGCCACCAGTGACTGGGACAGGGGATTATCGGATGAGCAGTTCTTC. Its translation: CATSDWDRGLSDEQFF.

Details on this clone: This sample also contains other DNA sequences that code for the same CDR3. The J gene is TRBJ2-3, the V gene TRBV6-2 or TRBV6-3; a possible D gene is TRBD2 (5 bases). Deletions cut 5 bases from V and 6 bases from J, with 9 bases between. This CDR3 region has 12 residues. Germline values: CDR1 MNHEY, CDR2 SVGEGT. CDR3 sequence reads: CASSRGRDTQYF. The CDR3, as DNA: TGTGCCAGCAGTCGGGGTCGGGATACGCAGTATTTT.

This clone was picked up one time. This sequence joins TRBV10-3 and TRBJ2-7, with TRBD2 matching over 8 bases. CDR3 length: 15 amino acids. Trimming cost V 3 bases and J 4 bases; bases outside gene matches: 8. Germline values: CDR1 ENHRY, CDR2 SYGVKD. The CDR3 region is CAISDRRGGLYEQYF. The DNA for the CDR3 is TGTGCCATCAGTGATCGGCGCGGGGGGCTTTACGAGCAGTACTTC.

The gene calls are TRBV7-3 and TRBJ1-1; a possible D gene is TRBD1 (6 bases). The CDR3 is 15 residues long. CDR1 is SGHTA and CDR2 is FQGTGA in the germline V gene. V was pared by 3 bases and J by 1 base, with 12 bases between. In DNA, the CDR3 is TGTGCCAGCAGCTTCAGGGCAGGGGAGAACACTGAAGCTTTCTTT. Translated: CASSFRAGENTEAFF.

The chain joins TRBV23-1 to TRBJ1-2; D not certain. TRBV23-1 is annotated as an ORF whose role is uncertain. V was cut by 9 bases and J by 14 bases, with 19 bases left in between. The CDR3 loop spans 11 amino acids. The CDR3 sequence is CASRPRRGRTF. CDR3 coding DNA: TGCGCCAGTAGGCCGAGAAGAGGGCGGACCTTC.

The V gene is TRBV7-2, the J gene TRBJ1-2; D is unresolved. In germline, CDR1 is SGHTA, CDR2 FQGNSA. The CDR3 is 13 residues long. Trimming cost V 2 bases and J 3 bases, with 7 bases left between them. DNA for the CDR3: TGTGCCAGCAGCTTATCGTCGTACTATGGCTACACCTTC. This gives the protein CASSLSSYYGYTF.

This clone was detected only a few times. The identical CDR3 is also encoded by other nucleotide sequences in the sample. The chain uses TRBV12-3 or TRBV12-4 and TRBJ2-5; D unclear. This CDR3 is built from 11 residues. V was shortened by 4 bases and J by 5 bases, with 5 bases between the two germline ends. The CDR3 DNA sequence: TGTGCCAGCAGTTGGGCGGAGACCCAGTACTTC. Its protein product is CASSWAETQYF.

J is TRBJ1-5 and V is TRBV19, with a weak D call TRBD1 (6 bases). The germline V gene encodes CDR1 LNHDA and CDR2 SQIVND (reference sequence). V gave up 10 bases and J gave up 7 bases, with 20 bases separating them. The CDR3 runs to 14 residues. The CDR3 nucleotides are TGTGCCACCCGAGGGGACAAGGGTATACAGCCCCAGCATTTT. Translating it yields CATRGDKGIQPQHF.

This rearrangement joins TRBV19 to TRBJ1-6; D not resolved. CDR3 length: 15 residues. Germline values: CDR1 LNHDA, CDR2 SQIVND (reference sequence). V lost 7 bases and J 2 bases, leaving 12 bases between the germline ends. The CDR3 coding sequence is TGTGCCAGTATGAGGACTGAGGCCTATAATTCACCCCTCCACTTT. Protein product: CASMRTEAYNSPLHF.

This CDR3 reads CASSFRTSGGEQFF. In DNA, the CDR3 is TGTGCCAGCAGTTTTCGGACTAGCGGGGGTGAGCAGTTCTTC. The V and J genes are TRBV5-4 and TRBJ2-1, with 13 bases matching TRBD2. After removal of 5 bases from V and 9 bases from J, the junction contained 5 bases not matched to a gene. This CDR3 comprises 14 residues. Germline lookup yields CDR1 SGHNT and CDR2 YYREEE (reference sequence).

The chain uses TRBV18 and TRBJ2-1; 10 bases are a match to TRBD2. With V trimmed by 0 bases and J by 8 bases, 7 bases remained unmatched. This CDR3 has 16 amino acids. Germline V gene data show CDR1 as KGHSH and CDR2 as LQKENI. CDR3 amino acids: CASSPPRPSGGHEQFF. In DNA, the CDR3 is TGTGCCAGCTCACCACCGAGACCTAGCGGGGGCCATGAGCAGTTCTTC.

The chain employs TRBV10-3 and TRBJ1-6, with 9 bases identical to TRBD1. This CDR3 contains 16 residues. With 0 bases clipped from V and 7 bases from J, the junction kept 4 bases outside the gene matches. Germline V gene data show CDR1 as ENHRY and CDR2 as SYGVKD. CDR3 sequence: CAISESGGTGNSPLHF. CDR3 nucleotides: TGTGCCATCAGTGAGTCAGGGGGGACAGGGAATTCACCCCTCCACTTT.

V is TRBV13 and J is TRBJ1-6; TRBD1 aligns across 7 bases. This CDR3 has 14 residues. After removal of 6 bases from V and 6 bases from J, the junction contained 5 bases not matched to a gene. CDR1 and CDR2 (germline): PRHDT, FYEKMQ (reference sequence). The CDR3 region is CASRSGQSNSPLHF. CDR3 nucleotides: TGTGCCAGCAGGTCGGGACAGTCTAATTCACCCCTCCACTTT.

The chain recombines TRBV11-2 with TRBJ1-2; 8 bases match TRBD1. J was trimmed by 5 bases and V by 5 bases; bases with no gene match: 7. Germline V gene sequence: CDR1 SGHAT, CDR2 FQNNGV. The CDR3 loop spans 14 amino acids. CDR3 bases: TGTGCCAGCAGCGCCTTGAACAGGGGGTATGGCTACACCTTC. Translated: CASSALNRGYGYTF.

This clone was seen a few times. The gene calls are TRBV29-1 and TRBJ2-3; possible D gene TRBD2, 6 bases. V was clipped by 4 bases and J by 8 bases, with 13 bases between them. In germline, CDR1 is SQVTM, CDR2 ANQGSEA. The CDR3 totals 12 residues. This chain's CDR3 is CSVGGEAGTQYF. For the CDR3, the DNA is TGCAGCGTTGGGGGGGAGGCTGGTACGCAGTATTTT.

The chain links TRBV4-1 to TRBJ1-4; 7 bases fit TRBD1. The CDR3 runs 14 residues. Germline assignment: CDR1 MGHRA and CDR2 YSYEKL. J gave up 8 bases and V 4 bases, and 7 bases lay outside the gene matches. In DNA form, the CDR3 reads TGCGCCAGCAGCCCCCCCACCAGGGGGGAAAAACTGTTTTTT. Translating gives CASSPPTRGEKLFF.

V and J are TRBV10-1 and TRBJ2-1; TRBD2 agrees at 7 bases. CDR1 WNHNN and CDR2 SYGVQD come from the germline V gene (reference sequence). The CDR3 runs to 16 residues. With V trimmed by 0 bases and J by 8 bases, 10 bases remained unmatched. In DNA, the CDR3 is TGCGCCAGCAGTGAGTCGACGGCGGGAGATGCCTATGAGCAGTTCTTC. Residues: CASSESTAGDAYEQFF.

The chain employs TRBV6-7 and TRBJ1-1, with 10 positions matching TRBD1. TRBV6-7 is marked as an open reading frame, function uncertain. CDR3 size: 13 residues. J lost 10 bases, V lost 6 bases, and 8 bases had no gene match. Here the CDR3 reads CASRDRGVFGAFF. The CDR3 DNA is TGTGCCAGCAGGGACAGGGGGGTATTTGGAGCTTTCTTT.

The sample holds one count of this clone. This chain connects TRBV19 to TRBJ1-2, with TRBD1 matching 7 bases. CDR3 length equals 14 residues. Germline assignment: CDR1 LNHDA and CDR2 SQIVND (reference sequence). Losses at the gene ends were 5 bases for V and 4 bases for J; bases not matched to a gene: 7. DNA of the CDR3: TGTGCCAGTAGTCCCAGGGGGGTCGGCTATGGCTACACCTTC. Its protein product is CASSPRGVGYGYTF.

The V gene is TRBV2, the J gene TRBJ1-5; weak D call: TRBD1 (5 bases). The CDR3 has 18 amino acids. V gave up 4 bases and J gave up 0 bases, with 19 bases separating them. Germline V gene sequence: CDR1 SNHLY, CDR2 FYNNEI. The CDR3 loop is CASSVDSTAKYSNQPQHF. Here the CDR3 DNA reads TGTGCCAGCAGTGTTGACAGCACCGCTAAGTATAGCAATCAGCCCCAGCATTTT.

This clone was counted only a few times. V is TRBV10-2 and J is TRBJ2-2, with D perhaps matching TRBD2 (5 bases). CDR3 length: 12 residues. V shed 10 bases and J shed 9 bases, with 15 bases lying between them. The germline CDR1 and CDR2 sequences are WSHSY and SAAADI. The CDR3 sequence: CATQTGLRELFF. The CDR3 bases are TGCGCCACGCAGACCGGACTGCGGGAGCTGTTTTTT.

This clone was observed a single time. The V call is TRBV30, the J call TRBJ2-7; maybe TRBD2 (7 bases). This CDR3 is 15 amino acids long. CDR1 GTSNPN and CDR2 SVGIG come from the germline V gene (reference sequence). Trimming cost V 3 bases and J 5 bases, with 20 bases left between them. CDR3 protein: CAWSLGGGPRHEQYF. In DNA form, the CDR3 reads TGTGCCTGGAGCCTAGGGGGAGGGCCGCGGCACGAGCAGTACTTC.

The chain carries TRBV9 and TRBJ1-5; 7 bases are a match to TRBD1. J gave up 5 bases and V 3 bases, and 2 bases lay outside the gene matches. CDR1 and CDR2 from the germline V gene are SGDLS and YYNGEE. The CDR3 has 13 amino acids. CDR3 region: CASSGTGYQPQHF. The CDR3 region has the DNA TGTGCCAGCAGCGGGACAGGTTATCAGCCCCAGCATTTT.

The chain combines TRBV19 with TRBJ1-2, with D hard to call. The CDR3 runs 13 residues. CDR1 LNHDA and CDR2 SQIVND come from the germline V gene (reference sequence). Trimming pared 3 bases from V and 6 bases from J, leaving 11 bases between. The DNA of the CDR3 is TGTGCCAGTAGTATCTCCCTTTCTCATGGCTACACCTTC. It codes for CASSISLSHGYTF.

V is TRBV4-1 and J is TRBJ2-3, with TRBD1 identical over 9 bases. In germline, CDR1 is MGHRA, CDR2 YSYEKL. The V and J ends lost 4 bases and 3 bases, in that order; junction bases with no gene match: 5. The length of the CDR3 is 15 residues. The CDR3 nucleotides read TGCGCCAGCAGCCTAGGGACAGGGATAACAGATACGCAGTATTTT. Translation: CASSLGTGITDTQYF.

The chain employs TRBV19 and TRBJ1-6; D gene unclear. Germline V gene data show CDR1 as LNHDA and CDR2 as SQIVND (reference sequence). V was clipped by 2 bases and J by 2 bases, with 10 bases between them. This CDR3 region has 16 residues. Written as DNA, the CDR3 is TGTGCCAGTAGTATAAGATGGCTCGCCTATAATTCACCCCTCCACTTT. Translation gives CASSIRWLAYNSPLHF. The full variable domain, in which reference TRBV19 and TRBJ1-6 provide the parts outside the CDR3, is DGGITQSPKYLFRKEGQNVTLSCEQNLNHDAMYWYRQDPGQGLRLIYYSQIVNDFQKGDIAEGYSVSREKKESFPLTVTSAQKNPTAFYLCASSIRWLAYNSPLHFGNGTRLTVT.

This chain joins TRBV7-8 and TRBJ2-7; D possibly corresponds to TRBD2 (6 bases). Germline lookup yields CDR1 SGHVS and CDR2 FQNEAQ. With 7 bases removed from V and 0 bases from J, the gap between germline ends came to 16 bases. CDR3 length: 15 amino acids. The CDR3 region is CASTPRPGSSYEQYF. The CDR3 nucleotides read TGTGCCAGCACCCCCCGCCCCGGGAGCTCCTACGAGCAGTACTTC.